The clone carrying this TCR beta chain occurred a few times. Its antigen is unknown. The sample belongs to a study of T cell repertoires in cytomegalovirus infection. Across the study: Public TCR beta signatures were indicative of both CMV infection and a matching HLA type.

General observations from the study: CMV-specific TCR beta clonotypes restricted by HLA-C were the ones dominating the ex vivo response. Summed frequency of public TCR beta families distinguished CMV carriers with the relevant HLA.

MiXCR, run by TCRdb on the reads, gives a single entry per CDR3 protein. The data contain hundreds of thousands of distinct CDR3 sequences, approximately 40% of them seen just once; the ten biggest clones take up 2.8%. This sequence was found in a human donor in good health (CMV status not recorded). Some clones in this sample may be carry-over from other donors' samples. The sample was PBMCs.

The chain's CDR3 is CASRGRPGTEAFF. The DNA of the CDR3 is TGTGCCAGCAGGGGACGGCCCGGGACTGAAGCTTTCTTT. The gene calls are TRBV2 and TRBJ1-1; D perhaps matches TRBD1 (5 bases). This CDR3 is 13 amino acids long. V lost 6 bases and J lost 5, with 13 bases in between. Germline V gives CDR1 SNHLY, CDR2 FYNNEI. Full variable domain (missing parts from reference TRBV2 and TRBJ1-1): EPEVTQTPSHQVTQMGQEVILRCVPISNHLYFYWYRQILGQKVEFLVSFYNNEISEKSEIFDDQFSVERPDGSNFTLKIRSTKLEDSAMYFCASRGRPGTEAFFGQGTRLTVV.